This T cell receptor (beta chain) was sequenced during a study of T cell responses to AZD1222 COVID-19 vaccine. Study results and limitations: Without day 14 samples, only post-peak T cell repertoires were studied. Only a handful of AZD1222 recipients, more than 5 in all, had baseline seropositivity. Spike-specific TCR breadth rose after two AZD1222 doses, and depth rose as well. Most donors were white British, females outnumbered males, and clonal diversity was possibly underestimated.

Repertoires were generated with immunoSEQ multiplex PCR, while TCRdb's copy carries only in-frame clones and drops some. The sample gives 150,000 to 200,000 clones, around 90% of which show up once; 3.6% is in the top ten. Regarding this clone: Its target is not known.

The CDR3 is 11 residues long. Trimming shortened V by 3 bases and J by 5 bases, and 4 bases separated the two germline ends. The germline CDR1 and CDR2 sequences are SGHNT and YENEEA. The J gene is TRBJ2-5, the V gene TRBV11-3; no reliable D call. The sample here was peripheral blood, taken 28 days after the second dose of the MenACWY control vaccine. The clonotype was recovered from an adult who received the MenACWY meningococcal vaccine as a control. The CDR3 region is CASSFRETQYF. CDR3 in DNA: TGTGCCAGCAGCTTTCGCGAGACCCAGTACTTC.